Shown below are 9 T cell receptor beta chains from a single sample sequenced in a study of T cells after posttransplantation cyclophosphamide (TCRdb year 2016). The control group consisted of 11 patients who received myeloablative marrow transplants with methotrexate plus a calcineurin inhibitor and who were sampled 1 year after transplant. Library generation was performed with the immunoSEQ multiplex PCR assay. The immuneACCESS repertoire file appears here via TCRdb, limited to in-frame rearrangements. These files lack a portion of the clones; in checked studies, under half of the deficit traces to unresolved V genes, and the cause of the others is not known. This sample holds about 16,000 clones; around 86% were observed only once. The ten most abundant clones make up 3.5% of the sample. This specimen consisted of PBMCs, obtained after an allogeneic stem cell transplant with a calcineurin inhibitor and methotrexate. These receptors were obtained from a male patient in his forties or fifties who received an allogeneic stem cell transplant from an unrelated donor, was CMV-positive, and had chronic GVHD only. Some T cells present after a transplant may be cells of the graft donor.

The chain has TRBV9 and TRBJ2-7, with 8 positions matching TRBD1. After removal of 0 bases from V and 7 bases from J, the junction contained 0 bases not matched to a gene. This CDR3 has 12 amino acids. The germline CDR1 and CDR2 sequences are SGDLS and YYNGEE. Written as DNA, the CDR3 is TGTGCCAGCAGCGTAGGGGACAGGGAGCAGTACTTC. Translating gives CASSVGDREQYF.

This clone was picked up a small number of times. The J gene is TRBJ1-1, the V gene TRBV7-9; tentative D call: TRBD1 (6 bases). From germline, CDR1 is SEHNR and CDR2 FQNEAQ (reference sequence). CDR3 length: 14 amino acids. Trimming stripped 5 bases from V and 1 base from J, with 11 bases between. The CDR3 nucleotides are TGTGCCAGCAGCCGACCGGGACAGAACACTGAAGCTTTCTTT. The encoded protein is CASSRPGQNTEAFF.

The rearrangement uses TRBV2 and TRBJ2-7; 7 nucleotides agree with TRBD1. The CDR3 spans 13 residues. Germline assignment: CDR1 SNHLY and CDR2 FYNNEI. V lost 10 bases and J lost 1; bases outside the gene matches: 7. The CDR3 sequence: CAITGTDSYEQYF. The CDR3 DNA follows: TGTGCCATTACCGGGACAGATTCCTACGAGCAGTACTTC.

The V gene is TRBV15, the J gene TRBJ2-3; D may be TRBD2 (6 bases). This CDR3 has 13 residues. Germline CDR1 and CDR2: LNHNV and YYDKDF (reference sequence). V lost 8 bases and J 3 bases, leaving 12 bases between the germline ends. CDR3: CATESGVTDTQYF. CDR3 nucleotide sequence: TGTGCCACCGAATCGGGGGTAACAGATACGCAGTATTTT.

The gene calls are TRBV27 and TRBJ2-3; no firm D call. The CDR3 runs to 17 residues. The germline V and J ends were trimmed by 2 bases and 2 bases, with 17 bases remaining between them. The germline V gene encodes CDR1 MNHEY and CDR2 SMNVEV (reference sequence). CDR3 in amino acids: CASSLKAAPLNTDTQYF. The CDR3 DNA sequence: TGTGCCAGCAGTTTAAAGGCGGCCCCTCTAAACACAGATACGCAGTATTTT.

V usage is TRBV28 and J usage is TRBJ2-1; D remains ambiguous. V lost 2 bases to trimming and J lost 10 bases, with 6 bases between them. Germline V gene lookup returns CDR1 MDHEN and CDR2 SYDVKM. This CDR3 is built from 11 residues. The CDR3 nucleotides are TGTGCCAGCAGTTTACCCGGGGAGCAGTTCTTC. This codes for CASSLPGEQFF.

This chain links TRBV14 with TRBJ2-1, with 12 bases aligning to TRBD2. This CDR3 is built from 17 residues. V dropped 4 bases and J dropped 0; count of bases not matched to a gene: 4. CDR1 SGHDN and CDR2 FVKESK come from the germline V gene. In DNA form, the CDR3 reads TGTGCCAGCAGCCCGATACTAGCGGGAGGCTCCTACAATGAGCAGTTCTTC. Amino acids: CASSPILAGGSYNEQFF.

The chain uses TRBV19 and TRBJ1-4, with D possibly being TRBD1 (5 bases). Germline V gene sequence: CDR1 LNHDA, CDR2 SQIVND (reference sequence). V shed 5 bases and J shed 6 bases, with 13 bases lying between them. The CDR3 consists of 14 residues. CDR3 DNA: TGTGCCAGTAGTGATTCCAGGGTTGATGAAAAACTGTTTTTT. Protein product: CASSDSRVDEKLFF.

The DNA for the CDR3 is TGTGCCAGCAGCCCGAGGACTAGCGGGGGGTACGAGCAGTACTTC. This encodes CASSPRTSGGYEQYF. The V gene is TRBV11-3, the J gene TRBJ2-7; TRBD2 aligns across 14 bases. Trimming took 5 bases from V and 4 from J; bases not matched to a gene: 4. The CDR3 has 15 residues. Per germline, CDR1 SGHNT and CDR2 YENEEA.